Reported below is one T cell receptor (beta chain). Germline V gene lookup returns CDR1 LGHNT and CDR2 FRNRAP. This CDR3 comprises 14 residues. V lost 5 bases and J lost 5; bases outside the gene matches: 4. The data were obtained in a study of blood T cell repertoires in COVID-19. Study summary: Sites across the United States, Italy and Spain contributed samples from acute and convalescent COVID-19. Sample material is recorded as cDNA or gDNA derived from T cells, B-cell-depleted T cells, or PBMCs.

In the source study's methods: Amplification with reference gene primers provided the estimates of nucleated cell counts. Generated by immunoSEQ multiplex PCR, the TCRdb table keeps only in-frame clones and is missing some. V and J calls plus clone size are reproduced from that table; the DNA served to infer D and trimming. This table has some 260,000 clones, around four fifths appearing once. The sequence was obtained from a woman in her 40s with active or convalescent COVID-19. Sequencing used peripheral blood. V is TRBV12-5 and J is TRBJ1-4, with 8 bases identical to TRBD1. The CDR3 protein is CASGQGQENEKLFF. The CDR3 nucleotides read TGTGCTAGTGGTCAGGGACAGGAAAATGAAAAACTGTTTTTT.